Shown below are 3 T cell receptor beta chains from a single sample sequenced in a study of T cells after yellow fever vaccination. TCRdb independently ran MiXCR on the 5' RACE reads; one entry per CDR3 protein. The sample lists some 400,000 distinct CDR3 sequences, around 19% occurring once. The sample was PBMCs, taken before the yellow fever booster vaccination. The receptors were gathered from a man aged 18 to 29 who received the YFV17D yellow fever vaccine.

This clonotype has a count of ten or more. Compared with germline, one end of the junction differs, possibly owing to a read error. The chain has TRBV5-6 and TRBJ2-4, with D unclear. The CDR3 sequence is 13 residues long. Looked up from germline, CDR1 is SGHDT and CDR2 is YYEEEE. This CDR3 is CASSLWARNIQYF. CDR3 bases: TGTGCCAGCAGCTTGTGGGCCAGAAACATTCAGTACTTC.

This clonotype has only a few counts. The chain recombines TRBV24-1 with TRBJ2-4; D ambiguous. V lost 0 bases, J lost 6 bases, and 5 bases lay in between. The length of the CDR3 is 13 residues. Germline V gene lookup returns CDR1 KGHDR and CDR2 SFDVKD. The CDR3 loop reads CATSDLDGNIQYF. The DNA of the CDR3 is TGTGCCACCAGTGATTTGGATGGAAACATTCAGTACTTC.

This clonotype was recorded a few times. The chain joins TRBV3-1 to TRBJ1-4; possible D gene TRBD1, 6 bases. The CDR3 length is 16 residues. The V end was cut by 2 bases, the J end by 4 bases, with 14 bases between. In germline, CDR1 is LGHDT, CDR2 YNNKEL (reference sequence). The CDR3 sequence is CASSQRGRGGNEKLFF. In DNA form, the CDR3 reads TGTGCCAGCAGCCAACGGGGGCGCGGGGGTAATGAAAAACTGTTTTTT.